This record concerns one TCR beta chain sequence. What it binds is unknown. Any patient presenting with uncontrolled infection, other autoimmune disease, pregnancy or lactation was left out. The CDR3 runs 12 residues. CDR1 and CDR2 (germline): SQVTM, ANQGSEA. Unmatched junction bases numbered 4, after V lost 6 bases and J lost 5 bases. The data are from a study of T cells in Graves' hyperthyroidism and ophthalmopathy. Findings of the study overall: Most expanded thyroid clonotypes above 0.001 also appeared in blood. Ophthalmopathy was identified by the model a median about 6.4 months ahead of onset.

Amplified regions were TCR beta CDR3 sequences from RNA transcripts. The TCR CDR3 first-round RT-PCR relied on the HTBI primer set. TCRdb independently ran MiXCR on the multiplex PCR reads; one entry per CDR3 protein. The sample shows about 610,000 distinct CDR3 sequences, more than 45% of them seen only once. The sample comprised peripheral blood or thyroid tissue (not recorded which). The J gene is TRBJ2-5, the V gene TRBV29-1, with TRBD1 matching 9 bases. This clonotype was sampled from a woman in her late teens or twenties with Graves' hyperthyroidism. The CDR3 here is CSVQGAAETQYF. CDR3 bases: TGCAGCGTACAGGGGGCAGCGGAGACCCAGTACTTC.